Sequencing of this T cell receptor beta chain was carried out in a study of neurological immune-mediated disorders. Findings of the study overall: The most TCR clonal expansion was seen in HTLV-1-associated myelopathy, and the least was seen in multiple sclerosis, which fell below healthy controls.

The CDR3 has 14 amino acids. The germline V and J ends were trimmed by 5 bases and 9 bases, with 20 bases remaining between them. Germline values: CDR1 SGHTA, CDR2 FQGNSA. Time point of the sample: longitudinal time-point 1 (baseline). Healthy controls were blood bank volunteers in Maryland, USA. TCRdb passed the 5' RACE reads through MiXCR, listing each CDR3 protein once. The data hold 60,000 to 90,000 distinct CDR3 sequences, with around 9.6% observed a single time. This clonotype was seen repeatedly, ten times or more. No antigen is known for it. The receptor was derived from a man aged 25 to 40 in good health. Sequencing was done on a sample of PBMCs. The V gene is TRBV7-2, the J gene TRBJ2-7; D perhaps matches TRBD1 (6 bases). This CDR3 reads CASSTRDKGWAQYF. The CDR3 region has the DNA TGTGCCAGCAGCACCCGGGACAAAGGGTGGGCGCAGTACTTC.